These 10 T cell receptor beta chains were all obtained from the same sample, sequenced in a study of T cells in tuberculosis. Profiling relied on immunoSEQ multiplex PCR, and the TCRdb table lists in-frame clones only, not all of them. Among tens of thousands of clones listed, about 96% were seen once. The sequenced sample was PBMCs. The receptors here all came from a donor under 30 with latent tuberculosis or without tuberculosis infection.

DNA for the CDR3: TGTGCCAGCAGTTTACAGGGGGTAGCCACTGAAGCTTTCTTT. Its protein is CASSLQGVATEAFF. The chain uses TRBV2 and TRBJ1-1, with 8 bases aligning to TRBD1. This CDR3 region has 14 residues. V lost 5 bases and J lost 4; bases outside the gene matches: 6. CDR1 SNHLY and CDR2 FYNNEI come from the germline V gene.

The chain uses TRBV19 and TRBJ1-5, with D maybe TRBD1 (6 bases). The CDR3 contains 19 residues. Trimming cost V 7 bases and J 5 bases, with 30 bases left between them. Germline assignment: CDR1 LNHDA and CDR2 SQIVND (reference sequence). The CDR3: CASTSTGTPRVWGYQPQHF. The CDR3 DNA follows: TGTGCCAGTACTTCGACCGGGACACCCCGTGTCTGGGGTTATCAGCCCCAGCATTTT.

This chain joins TRBV19 and TRBJ2-5; 9 bases are shared with TRBD1. The CDR3 consists of 15 residues. The V gene end was trimmed by 7 bases and the J gene end by 5 bases; junction bases not matched to a gene: 11. Germline V lookup: CDR1 LNHDA, CDR2 SQIVND (reference sequence). The CDR3 coding sequence is TGTGCCAGTAAGGGACAGGGATCCTCAGTGGAGACCCAGTACTTC. It yields the protein CASKGQGSSVETQYF.

The gene calls are TRBV6-4 and TRBJ1-1, with 9 bases identical to TRBD1. Looked up from germline, CDR1 is MRHNA and CDR2 is SNTAGT. V lost 6 bases and J lost 5; bases outside the gene matches: 10. CDR3 size: 15 residues. The CDR3 protein is CASRGTDRGFTEAFF. The CDR3 bases are TGTGCCAGCAGAGGGACGGACAGGGGCTTTACTGAAGCTTTCTTT.

V gene TRBV7-8 combines with J gene TRBJ1-1, with 8 bases that match TRBD1. Germline V lookup: CDR1 SGHVS, CDR2 FQNEAQ. V gave up 5 bases and J gave up 7 bases; unmatched junction bases: 12. The CDR3 is 15 residues long. The CDR3 DNA sequence: TGTGCCAGCAGCCCATTACAGGGGGTCCGAAGTGAAGCTTTCTTT. It yields the protein CASSPLQGVRSEAFF.

The genes are TRBV7-2 and TRBJ1-1, with D unresolved. The V end lost 7 bases, the J end lost 0 bases, and 15 bases lay between the germline ends. This CDR3 is 15 amino acids long. Per germline, CDR1 SGHTA and CDR2 FQGNSA. The CDR3 bases are TGTGCCAGCAAACTCACACGGGAGTTGAACACTGAAGCTTTCTTT. This gives the protein CASKLTRELNTEAFF. The full variable domain, in which reference TRBV7-2 and TRBJ1-1 provide the parts outside the CDR3, is GAGVSQSPSNKVTEKGKDVELRCDPISGHTALYWYRQSLGQGLEFLIYFQGNSAPDKSGLPSDRFSAERTGGSVSTLTIQRTQQEDSAVYLCASKLTRELNTEAFFGQGTRLTVV.

The chain links TRBV7-2 to TRBJ2-3, with TRBD2 as a possible D gene (6 bases). The CDR3 spans 15 residues. Germline CDR1 SGHTA, CDR2 FQGNSA. V was shortened by 1 base and J by 0 bases, with 8 bases between the two germline ends. The CDR3 nucleotides read TGTGCCAGCAGCTTAGAGGGGACTAGCACAGATACGCAGTATTTT. This encodes CASSLEGTSTDTQYF.

V and J are TRBV30 and TRBJ1-1; D unresolved. The germline CDR1 and CDR2 sequences are GTSNPN and SVGIG (reference sequence). V was clipped by 0 bases and J by 7 bases, with 12 bases between them. This CDR3 contains 13 residues. The CDR3 spells CAWSVLLGSEAFF. The CDR3, as DNA: TGTGCCTGGAGTGTACTGCTGGGCAGTGAAGCTTTCTTT.

The V and J genes are TRBV10-3 and TRBJ1-5; 10 bases are a match to TRBD1. Germline-derived CDR1 and CDR2 are ENHRY and SYGVKD. J was trimmed by 3 bases and V by 10 bases; bases with no gene match: 3. The CDR3 has 13 amino acids. The CDR3 DNA reads as TGTGCCAGTGGGACAGGGGCCAATCAGCCCCAGCATTTT. Amino acids: CASGTGANQPQHF.

V is TRBV4-3 and J is TRBJ1-4; TRBD1 aligns across 8 bases. Germline CDR1 LGHNA, CDR2 YSLEER. This CDR3 region has 17 residues. The J segment lost 7 bases and the V segment lost 0 bases, leaving 10 bases of the junction unmatched. This chain's CDR3 is CASSQDFSRGQGEKLFF. CDR3 coding DNA: TGCGCCAGCAGCCAAGATTTTTCCAGGGGGCAAGGTGAAAAACTGTTTTTT.